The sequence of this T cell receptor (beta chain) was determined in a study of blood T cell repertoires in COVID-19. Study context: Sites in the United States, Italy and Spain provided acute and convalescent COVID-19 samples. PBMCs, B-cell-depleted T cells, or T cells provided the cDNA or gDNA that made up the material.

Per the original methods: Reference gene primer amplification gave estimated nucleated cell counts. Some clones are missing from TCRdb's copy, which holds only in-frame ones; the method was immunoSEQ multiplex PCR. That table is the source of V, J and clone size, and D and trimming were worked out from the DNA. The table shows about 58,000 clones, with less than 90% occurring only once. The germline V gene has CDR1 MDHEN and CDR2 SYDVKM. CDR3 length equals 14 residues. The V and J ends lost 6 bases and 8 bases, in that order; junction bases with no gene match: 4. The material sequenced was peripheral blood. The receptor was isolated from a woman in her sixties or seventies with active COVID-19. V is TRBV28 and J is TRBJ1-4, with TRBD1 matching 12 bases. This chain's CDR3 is CASRGQGAWEKLFF. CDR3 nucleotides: TGTGCCAGCAGGGGACAGGGGGCTTGGGAAAAACTGTTTTTT.